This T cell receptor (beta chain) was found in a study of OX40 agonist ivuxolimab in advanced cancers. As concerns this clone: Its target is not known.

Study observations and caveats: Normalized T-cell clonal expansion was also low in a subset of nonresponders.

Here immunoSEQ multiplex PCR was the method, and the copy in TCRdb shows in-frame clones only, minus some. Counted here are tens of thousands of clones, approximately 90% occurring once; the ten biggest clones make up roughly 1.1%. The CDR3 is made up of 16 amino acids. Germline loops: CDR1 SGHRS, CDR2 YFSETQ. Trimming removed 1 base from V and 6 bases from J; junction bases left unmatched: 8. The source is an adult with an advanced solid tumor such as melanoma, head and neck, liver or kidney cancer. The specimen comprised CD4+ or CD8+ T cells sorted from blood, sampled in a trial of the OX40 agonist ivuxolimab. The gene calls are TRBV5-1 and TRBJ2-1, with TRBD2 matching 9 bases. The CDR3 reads CASSLNRGRAGNEQFF. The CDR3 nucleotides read TGCGCCAGCAGCTTGAACCGCGGGAGGGCGGGCAATGAGCAGTTCTTC. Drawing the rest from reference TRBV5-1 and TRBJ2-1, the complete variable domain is KAGVTQTPRYLIKTRGQQVTLSCSPISGHRSVSWYQQTPGQGLQFLFEYFSETQRNKGNFPGRFSGRQFSNSRSEMNVSTLELGDSALYLCASSLNRGRAGNEQFFGPGTRLTVL.